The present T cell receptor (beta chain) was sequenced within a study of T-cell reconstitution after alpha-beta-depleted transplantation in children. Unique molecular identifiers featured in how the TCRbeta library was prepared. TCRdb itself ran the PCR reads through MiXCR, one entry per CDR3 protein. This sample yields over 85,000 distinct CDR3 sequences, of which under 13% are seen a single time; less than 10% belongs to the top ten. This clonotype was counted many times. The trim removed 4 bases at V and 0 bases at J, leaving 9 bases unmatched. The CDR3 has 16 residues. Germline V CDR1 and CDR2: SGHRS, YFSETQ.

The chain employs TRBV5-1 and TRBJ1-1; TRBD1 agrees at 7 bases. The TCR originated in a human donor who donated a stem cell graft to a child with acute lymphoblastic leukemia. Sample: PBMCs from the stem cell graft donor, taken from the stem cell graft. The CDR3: CASSTDQTGMNTEAFF. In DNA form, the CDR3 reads TGCGCCAGCAGCACGGACCAGACAGGGATGAACACTGAAGCTTTCTTT.